Below, 25 T cell receptor beta chains from the same sample are listed, as sequenced in a study of HIV-infected children after antiretroviral therapy interruption. Treatment reported: PENTA 11 planned treatment interruption arm or continuous ART arm. RNA-based 3' RACE libraries used unique molecular identifiers. MiXCR, applied by TCRdb to the 3' RACE reads, yields one record per CDR3 protein. The table has some 41,000 distinct CDR3 sequences, approximately 7% seen once. The sequences come from CD45RA+ CD4+ T cells from PBMCs, pooled from several time points, collected from a donor given antiretroviral therapy, either interrupted or continuous. Subset in this sample: naive CD4+ CD45RA+ CD45RO- T cells. The receptors here all came from a pool of human donors with HIV.

Many counts were recorded for this clonotype. The chain recombines TRBV4-1 with TRBJ1-5; D is possibly TRBD1 (6 bases). V lost 0 bases and J lost 10, with 28 bases in between. This CDR3 has 19 residues. CDR1 and CDR2 (germline): MGHRA, YSYEKL. In DNA form, the CDR3 reads TGCGCCAGCAGCCAAGATCGGGGGCCTCTTGGCCTTACGATCAGCCCCCAGCATTTT. The encoded protein is CASSQDRGPLGLTISPQHF.

Worth noting for this clonotype: A much larger clone lies a single base off, so this may be a read error. This chain joins TRBV20-1 and TRBJ1-1; D gene uncertain. This CDR3 spans 14 amino acids. CDR1 and CDR2 from the germline V gene are DFQATT and SNEGSKA (reference sequence). CDR3 DNA: TGCAGTGATAGAGACGGCGGCCCGGACACTGAAGCTTTCTTT. This sequence encodes CSDRDGGPDTEAFF.

In this sample, this clonotype turned up many times. The chain combines TRBV6-6 with TRBJ2-7, with D possibly TRBD2 on 6 matching bases. The germline V gene encodes CDR1 MNHNY and CDR2 SVGAGI (reference sequence). Trimming took off 8 bases at V and 10 bases at J, with 27 bases between the two ends. This CDR3 has 15 amino acids. The CDR3: CASGDARGSSYEQYF. The DNA of the CDR3 is TGTGCCAGCGGTGATGCACGGGGGAGCTCCTATGAACAGTACTTC.

This clonotype was seen repeatedly, ten times or more. The chain couples TRBV7-1 to TRBJ2-1; 11 bases agree with TRBD2. TRBV7-1 is placed among ORFs of uncertain function. After removal of 3 bases from V and 3 bases from J, the junction contained 4 bases not matched to a gene. The CDR3 contains 16 residues. The CDR3 sequence is CASSSKLAGVYNEQFF. The CDR3, as DNA: TGTGCCAGCAGCTCGAAACTAGCGGGAGTCTACAATGAGCAGTTCTTC.

This clonotype was seen more than once but under ten times. The chain joins TRBV7-9 to TRBJ2-3; D is unclear. V gave up 8 bases and J gave up 3 bases, with 15 bases separating them. Germline values: CDR1 SEHNR, CDR2 FQNEAQ (reference sequence). This CDR3 region has 14 residues. The CDR3 region has the DNA TGTGCCAGCCCCCCGGGCCAAGGAACAGATACGCAGTATTTT. Its translation is CASPPGQGTDTQYF.

The rearrangement joins TRBV2 to TRBJ2-2; D might be TRBD2 (6 bases). The germline CDR1 and CDR2 sequences are SNHLY and FYNNEI. V dropped 7 bases and J dropped 2 bases, with 11 bases sitting between them. CDR3 size: 14 residues. The CDR3 sequence: CASTSGTNTGELFF. The CDR3 coding sequence is TGTGCCAGCACTTCCGGGACTAACACCGGGGAGCTGTTTTTT.

The rearrangement joins TRBV12-3 or TRBV12-4 to TRBJ2-1; 7 nucleotides agree with TRBD1. V lost 6 bases and J lost 4; bases outside the gene matches: 6. CDR3 length equals 14 residues. CDR3 loop: CASREQGPYNEQFF. As DNA, the CDR3 is TGTGCCAGCAGAGAACAGGGGCCATACAATGAGCAGTTCTTC.

This clonotype was detected a few times. The rearrangement joins TRBV11-2 to TRBJ2-2; the D gene is possibly TRBD2 (5 bases). Between the trimmed V and J ends, which lost 6 bases and 4 bases, there was a span of 15 bases. In germline, CDR1 is SGHAT, CDR2 FQNNGV. The CDR3 consists of 15 residues. The CDR3 is CASRTTRGRTGELFF. CDR3 nucleotide sequence: TGTGCCAGCAGGACCACACGGGGTCGCACCGGGGAGCTGTTTTTT. The full variable domain, with the rest looked up from reference TRBV11-2 and TRBJ2-2, is EAGVAQSPRYKIIEKRQSVAFWCNPISGHATLYWYQQILGQGPKLLIQFQNNGVVDDSQLPKDRFSAERLKGVDSTLKIQPAKLEDSAVYLCASRTTRGRTGELFFGEGSRLTVL.

By sample fraction, this clonotype is medium-sized. One end of the junction does not line up with germline, which may come from a read error. V usage is TRBV10-3 and J usage is TRBJ2-7, with 9 bases matching TRBD1. The germline V gene encodes CDR1 ENHRY and CDR2 SYGVKD. The CDR3 covers 14 residues. This chain's CDR3 is CASSDAGTGNEQYF. Here the CDR3 DNA reads TGTGCCAGCAGTGATGCGGGGACAGGGAATGAACAGTACTTC.

The V gene is TRBV5-4, the J gene TRBJ2-1, with unresolved D. The CDR3 has 12 amino acids. CDR1 is SGHNT and CDR2 is YYREEE in the germline V gene (reference sequence). V gave up 2 bases and J gave up 8 bases, with 8 bases separating them. The CDR3 is CASSFPGDEQFF. CDR3 sequence (DNA): TGTGCCAGCAGCTTTCCGGGCGATGAGCAGTTCTTC.

This clonotype was counted many times. V is TRBV5-1 and J is TRBJ2-2; perhaps TRBD1 as D (5 bases). V lost 1 base to trimming and J lost 1 base, with 5 bases between them. From germline, CDR1 is SGHRS and CDR2 YFSETQ. The CDR3 is made up of 14 amino acids. CDR3 DNA sequence: TGCGCCAGCAGCTTGCAGGGGAACACCGGGGAGCTGTTTTTT. It translates to CASSLQGNTGELFF.

This clonotype has a count of ten or more. V usage is TRBV24-1 and J usage is TRBJ2-3, with D perhaps TRBD1 (8 bases). V shed 0 bases and J shed 8 bases, with 17 bases lying between them. CDR3 size: 16 residues. Germline V gene data show CDR1 as KGHDR and CDR2 as SFDVKD. Here the CDR3 DNA reads TGTGCCACCAGTGATTTGAGGACAGGGAGGGAGGGTACGCAGTATTTT. It encodes CATSDLRTGREGTQYF.

This clonotype was seen ten or more times. The CDR3 DNA reads as TGCAGTACCCGGACAGGGGAGAACACTGAAGCTTTCTTT. Amino acid sequence: CSTRTGENTEAFF. The chain uses TRBV20-1 and TRBJ1-1, with 9 bases matching TRBD1. CDR3 length: 13 residues. Germline V gene data show CDR1 as DFQATT and CDR2 as SNEGSKA (reference sequence). The V gene end was trimmed by 8 bases and the J gene end by 1 base; junction bases not matched to a gene: 5.

This clonotype was seen repeatedly, ten times or more. This chain connects TRBV25-1 to TRBJ2-7; 9 nucleotides align to TRBD2. This CDR3 is 14 amino acids long. Per germline, CDR1 MGHDK and CDR2 SYGVNS. Unmatched junction bases numbered 3, after V lost 5 bases and J lost 1 base. This chain's CDR3 is CASSTSGRSYEQYF. In nucleotides, the CDR3 is TGTGCCAGCAGTACCAGCGGGAGGTCCTACGAGCAGTACTTC.

This clonotype was detected only a few times. This may be a read error: a much more frequent sequence differs by one nucleotide. This chain joins TRBV9 and TRBJ2-7; a possible D gene is TRBD1 (5 bases). This CDR3 has 14 amino acids. V lost 0 bases and J lost 3, with 10 bases in between. Germline V CDR1 and CDR2: SGDLS, YYNGEE. CDR3 bases: TGTGCCAGCAGCGTAGGCAGGGTGGGCTACGAGCAGTACTTC. Protein product: CASSVGRVGYEQYF.

This clonotype was detected ten times or more. The gene calls are TRBV12-3 or TRBV12-4 and TRBJ1-1; unclear D gene. Trimming took 7 bases from V and 11 from J, leaving 23 bases between them. The CDR3 covers 14 residues. CDR3 sequence: CASILFPSGRWAFF. In DNA form, the CDR3 reads TGTGCCAGCATCCTTTTCCCCTCTGGACGATGGGCTTTCTTT.

This clonotype showed up many times. The V call is TRBV20-1, the J call TRBJ1-5, with 7 nucleotides matching TRBD1. Germline lookup yields CDR1 DFQATT and CDR2 SNEGSKA (reference sequence). V dropped 1 base and J dropped 6; count of bases not matched to a gene: 3. The CDR3 is made up of 13 amino acids. The CDR3 reads CSARVRGGQPQHF. Here the CDR3 DNA reads TGCAGTGCTAGAGTCAGGGGGGGTCAGCCCCAGCATTTT.

This clonotype came up many times. The chain carries TRBV5-1 and TRBJ1-4; possibly TRBD1 for D (6 bases). The CDR3 is made up of 14 amino acids. The germline V gene encodes CDR1 SGHRS and CDR2 YFSETQ. V was trimmed by 7 bases and J by 5 bases, leaving 15 bases between them. The CDR3 sequence: CASGQGDINEKLFF. CDR3 nucleotides: TGCGCCAGCGGGCAAGGGGACATAAATGAAAAACTGTTTTTT.

On this clonotype itself: A much larger clone lies one base from this, so it may be a read error. The chain is built from TRBV24-1 and TRBJ2-1; 8 nucleotides align to TRBD2. Germline-derived CDR1 and CDR2 are KGHDR and SFDVKD. CDR3 length equals 16 residues. Trimming took 4 bases from V and 3 from J; bases not matched to a gene: 7. CDR3 protein: CATSEPSGSFYNEQFF. In nucleotides, the CDR3 is TGTGCCACCAGTGAACCGAGCGGGAGCTTCTACAATGAGCAGTTCTTC.

This clonotype was picked up many times. The chain employs TRBV11-2 and TRBJ2-1; 10 bases align to TRBD2. The CDR3 runs to 14 residues. J gave up 5 bases and V 4 bases, and 2 bases lay outside the gene matches. Germline CDR1 and CDR2: SGHAT and FQNNGV. The CDR3 sequence: CASSWGLANNEQFF. Written as DNA, the CDR3 is TGTGCCAGCAGCTGGGGACTAGCGAACAATGAGCAGTTCTTC.

This clonotype was observed at least ten times. The rearrangement links TRBV28 to TRBJ2-3, with TRBD2 matching over 11 bases. CDR3 size: 16 residues. Germline V lookup: CDR1 MDHEN, CDR2 SYDVKM. J lost 3 bases, V lost 2 bases, and 4 bases had no gene match. The CDR3 bases are TGTGCCAGCAGTTTAACTAGCGGGAGTGCGACAGATACGCAGTATTTT. Amino acids: CASSLTSGSATDTQYF.

This clonotype has just a few counts. The chain recombines TRBV2 with TRBJ1-5; tentatively, D is TRBD1 (5 bases). The CDR3 runs to 14 residues. The germline gives CDR1 SNHLY, CDR2 FYNNEI. V was trimmed by 7 bases and J by 2 bases, leaving 12 bases between them. The CDR3 coding sequence is TGTGCCAGCAAGGCGGGGGGAGGCAATCAGCCCCAGCATTTT. It encodes CASKAGGGNQPQHF.

CDR3 sequence (DNA): TGTGCCAGCAGCTTAGTAATTCGGGGGATCTCCTACAATGAGCAGTTCTTC. Residues: CASSLVIRGISYNEQFF. The chain links TRBV11-2 to TRBJ2-1; a possible D gene is TRBD2 (6 bases). This CDR3 has 17 amino acids. From germline, CDR1 is SGHAT and CDR2 FQNNGV. V was cut by 1 base and J by 0 bases, with 13 bases left in between.

This clonotype was observed at least ten times. The V gene is TRBV20-1, the J gene TRBJ2-5; 11 bases are shared with TRBD2. Germline V gives CDR1 DFQATT, CDR2 SNEGSKA (reference sequence). V lost 1 base, J lost 1 base, and 2 bases stayed unmatched. The CDR3 sequence is 15 residues long. The CDR3 DNA is TGCAGTGCTAGAGCGGGACTAGCGGCCCAAGAGACCCAGTACTTC. Protein: CSARAGLAAQETQYF.

As to this clonotype: This may be a read error, as it is one base from a much larger clone. The rearrangement uses TRBV6-6 and TRBJ1-5; tentatively, D is TRBD1 (5 bases). From germline, CDR1 is MNHNY and CDR2 SVGAGI (reference sequence). The CDR3 has 15 residues. DNA for the CDR3: TGTGCCAGCAGACCTCTCAGGGTGTCCAATCAGCCCCAGCGTTTT. It is translated as CASRPLRVSNQPQRF.